This TCR beta chain was sequenced in a study of CD8 T cells in Susac syndrome. When the RNA was reverse transcribed, random hexamers were used with an input of roughly 0.45 to 1 ug. TCRdb redid the calling of the immunoSEQ multiplex PCR reads with MiXCR, one entry per CDR3 protein. In the table there are 200,000 to 250,000 distinct CDR3 sequences, over 90% of which are singletons. The trim removed 2 bases at V and 5 bases at J, leaving 6 bases unmatched. The CDR3 runs 15 residues. Germline values: CDR1 MDHEN, CDR2 SYDVKM. This clonotype has just one count. The sequence derives from a human donor with Susac syndrome. Source material: CD4+ T cells from PBMCs. The V gene is TRBV28, the J gene TRBJ2-7; 10 bases map to TRBD1. The CDR3 region is CASSLDGQGVDEQYF. The CDR3, as DNA: TGTGCCAGCAGTTTAGACGGACAGGGGGTAGACGAGCAGTACTTC.